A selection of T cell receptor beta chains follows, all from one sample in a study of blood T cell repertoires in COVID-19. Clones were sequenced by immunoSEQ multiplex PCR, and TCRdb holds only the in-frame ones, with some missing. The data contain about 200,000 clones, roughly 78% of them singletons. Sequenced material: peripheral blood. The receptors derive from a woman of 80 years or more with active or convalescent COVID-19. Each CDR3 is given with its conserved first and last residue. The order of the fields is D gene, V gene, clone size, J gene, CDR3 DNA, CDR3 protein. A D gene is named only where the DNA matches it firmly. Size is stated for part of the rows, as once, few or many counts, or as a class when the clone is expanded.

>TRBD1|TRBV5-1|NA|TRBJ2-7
TGCGCCAGCAGCGAGGGACAGCCCAGCTCCTACGAGCAGTACTTC
CASSEGQPSSYEQYF
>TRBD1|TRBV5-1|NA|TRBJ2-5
TGCGCCAGCAGCAACGGACAGGGGGAGACCCAGTACTTC
CASSNGQGETQYF
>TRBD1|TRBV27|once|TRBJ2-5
TGTGCCAGCAGTTCCTCTCGGACAGGGATTGAGACCCAGTACTTC
CASSSSRTGIETQYF
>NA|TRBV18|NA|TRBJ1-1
TGTGCCAGCTCACCACCGGGAGGGAGGGACACTGAAGCTTTCTTT
CASSPPGGRDTEAFF
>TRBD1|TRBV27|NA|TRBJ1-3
TGTGCCAGCAGTCTGGACAGGGTCTCTGGAAACACCATATATTTT
CASSLDRVSGNTIYF
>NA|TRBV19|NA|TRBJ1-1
TGTGCCAGTAGGATTACAGGGAACACTGAAGCTTTCTTT
CASRITGNTEAFF
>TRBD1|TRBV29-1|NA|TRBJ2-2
TGCAGCACAGACAGGGGAAGAACCGGGGAGCTGTTTTTT
CSTDRGRTGELFF
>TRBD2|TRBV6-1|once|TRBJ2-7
TGTGCCAGCAGTGGTCGCGGGGGGGCAGCTTATGCCCCCTACGAGCAGTACTTC
CASSGRGGAAYAPYEQYF
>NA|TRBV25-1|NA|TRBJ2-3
TGTGCCAGCAGTGAAACGGCGGAATTCACAGATACGCAGTATTTT
CASSETAEFTDTQYF
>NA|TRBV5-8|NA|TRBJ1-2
TGTGCCAGCAGGGGGAGAAACTATGGCTACACCTTC
CASRGRNYGYTF
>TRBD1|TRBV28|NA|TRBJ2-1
TGTGCCAGCAGTGGGAACAGGGGGCATAGGTCCTACAATGAGCAGTTCTTC
CASSGNRGHRSYNEQFF
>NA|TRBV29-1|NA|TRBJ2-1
TGCAGCGTCCCCCCAGGAAACAATGAGCAGTTCTTC
CSVPPGNNEQFF
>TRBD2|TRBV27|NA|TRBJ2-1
TGTGCCAGCAGTTCCCTAGCGGGGGGCACGGATGAGCAGTTCTTC
CASSSLAGGTDEQFF
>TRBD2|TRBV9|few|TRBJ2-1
TGTGCCAGCAGCGCCGGGACTAGCGGGGGCAGATACAATGAGCAGTTCTTC
CASSAGTSGGRYNEQFF
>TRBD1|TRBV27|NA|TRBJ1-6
TGTGCCAGCAGTTTTCTCGCTTCGACAGGGTATGATTCACCCCTCCACTTT
CASSFLASTGYDSPLHF
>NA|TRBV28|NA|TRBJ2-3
TGTGCCAGCAGTTTGACAGTACGCACAGATACGCAGTATTTT
CASSLTVRTDTQYF
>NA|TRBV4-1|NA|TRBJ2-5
TGCGCCAGCAGCCCCGAAGCGGGCCGGTACCAAGAGACCCAGTACTTC
CASSPEAGRYQETQYF
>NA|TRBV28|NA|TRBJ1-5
TGTGCCAGCACCTGGGGGGGTGCCGGCAATCAGCCCCAGCATTTT
CASTWGGAGNQPQHF
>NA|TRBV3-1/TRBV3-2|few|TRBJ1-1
TGTGCCAGCAGCCAAGAAAGAGTAGGAGGGCTCACTGAAGCTTTCTTT
CASSQERVGGLTEAFF
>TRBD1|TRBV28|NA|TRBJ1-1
TGTGCCAGCAGTTGGGAGCGGACCGGACAGGTGCCTGAAGCTTTCTTT
CASSWERTGQVPEAFF
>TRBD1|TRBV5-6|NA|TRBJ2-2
TGTGCCAGCGACACAGGGGCCACCGGGGAGCTGTTTTTT
CASDTGATGELFF
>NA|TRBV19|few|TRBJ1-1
TGTGCCAGTAGTAGCGCGACATCTAACACTGAAGCTTTCTTT
CASSSATSNTEAFF
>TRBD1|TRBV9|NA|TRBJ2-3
TGTGCCAGCGCGACAGGGGGGTTGGGTGATACGCAGTATTTT
CASATGGLGDTQYF
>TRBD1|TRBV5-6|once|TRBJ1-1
TGTGCCAGCAGCCTCATGACAGGGGCGAACACTGAAGCTTTCTTT
CASSLMTGANTEAFF
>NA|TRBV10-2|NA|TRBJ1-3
TGCGCCAGCAGTGTCCAGGCGATCTCTGGAAACACCATATATTTT
CASSVQAISGNTIYF
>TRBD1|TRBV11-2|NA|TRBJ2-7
TGTGCCAGCAGCTTTGGGACAGGGGGCGAGCAGTACTTC
CASSFGTGGEQYF
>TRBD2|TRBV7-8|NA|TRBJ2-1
TGTGCCAGCAGCATTCGGGACTATACAAACAATGAGCAGTTCTTC
CASSIRDYTNNEQFF
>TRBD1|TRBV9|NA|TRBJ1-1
TGTGCCAGCAGCCCAAGACAGGGTGAGAAGTCTGAAGCTTTCTTT
CASSPRQGEKSEAFF
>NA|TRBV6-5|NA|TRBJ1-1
TGTGCCAGCAGTTACGGACATAAACGGGAAGCTTTCTTT
CASSYGHKREAFF
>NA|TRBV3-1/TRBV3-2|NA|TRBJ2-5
TGTGCCAGCAGCTTCCGAGAGACCCAGTACTTC
CASSFRETQYF
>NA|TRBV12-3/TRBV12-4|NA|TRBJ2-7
TGTGCCAGCAGCCTGACTGATCCCTACGAGCAGTACTTC
CASSLTDPYEQYF
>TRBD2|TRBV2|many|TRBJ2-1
TGTGCCAGCGTGGTAGCGGGGGGGCCTTACAATGAGCAGTTCTTC
CASVVAGGPYNEQFF
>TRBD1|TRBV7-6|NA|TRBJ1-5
TGTGCCAGCAGCTTAGGGACAGGGGGAGATCAGCCCCAGCATTTT
CASSLGTGGDQPQHF
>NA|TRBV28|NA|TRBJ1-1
TGTGCCAGCAGTTTTATGATAAATCGGAGGGACACTGAAGCTTTCTTT
CASSFMINRRDTEAFF
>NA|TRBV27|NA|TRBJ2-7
TGTGCCAGCAGTCCGGACAGTACCTACGAGCAGTACTTC
CASSPDSTYEQYF
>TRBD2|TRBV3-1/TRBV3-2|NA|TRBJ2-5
TGTGCCAGCAGCCAAGATACTAGCGGGGCCGAGACCCAGTACTTC
CASSQDTSGAETQYF
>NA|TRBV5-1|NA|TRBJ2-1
TGCGCCAGCAGCTTGAGTCGGACACTAAATGAGCAGTTCTTC
CASSLSRTLNEQFF
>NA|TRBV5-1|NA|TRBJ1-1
TGCGCCAGCAGCCAGGACGGGATGAACACTGAAGCTTTCTTT
CASSQDGMNTEAFF
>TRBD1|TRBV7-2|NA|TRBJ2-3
TGTGCCAGCAGCTTACGACAGGGGAGGACAGATACGCAGTATTTT
CASSLRQGRTDTQYF
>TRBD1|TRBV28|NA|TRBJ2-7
TGTGCCAGCAGTTTGTTATACAGGGGGCGTCGGGAGCAGTACTTC
CASSLLYRGRREQYF
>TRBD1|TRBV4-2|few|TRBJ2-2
TGTGCCAGCAGCCAAGATCGAGGACAGGGGCAAGCGAACACCGGGGAGCTGTTTTTT
CASSQDRGQGQANTGELFF
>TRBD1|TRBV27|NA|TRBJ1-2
TGTGCCAGCAACGAGGGACAGGTCAATAACGGCTACACCTTC
CASNEGQVNNGYTF
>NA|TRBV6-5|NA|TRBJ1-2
TGTGCCAGCAGGGGGGCGGTCTATGGCTACACCTTC
CASRGAVYGYTF
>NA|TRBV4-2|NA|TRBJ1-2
TGTGCCAGCAGCCAAGAAACAGGGCAATTTGGCTACACCTTC
CASSQETGQFGYTF
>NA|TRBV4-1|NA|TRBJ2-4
TGCGCCAGCAGCCTAACGTTCGGACTAGCCAAAAACATTCAGTACTTC
CASSLTFGLAKNIQYF